This TCR beta chain was retrieved from a study of T cell responses to AZD1222 COVID-19 vaccine (dated by TCRdb to 2020 to 2023). Background for the entire study: TCR sequencing was performed for about 250 trial participants, of whom about 200 were given two doses of AZD1222 and 26 were given two doses of MenACWY control vaccine. Trial participants were enrolled by age into subgroups of 18-55, 56-69 and 70-plus years, and about 150, 27 and 61 TCR-sequenced participants, respectively, were included in these subgroups.

General study outcomes and caveats: Because no day 14 peak-response samples were available, repertoires were characterized only after the peak T cell response. Only a handful of AZD1222 recipients were SARS-CoV-2 seropositive at baseline, limiting conclusions about previously exposed vaccinees. Most participants were white British and females outnumbered males, and the authors suggested that clonal diversity may have been underestimated. Vaccine-associated CD4 TCRs spanned the whole spike protein, with dominant responses in regions 160-218 and 743-854. After two AZD1222 doses, spike-specific TCR breadth and depth were significantly higher than at day 0 and than in MenACWY recipients. The 56-69-year group was small, and its depth increase did not reach significance, likely because of low power. Reportedly, close to half of the unique spike-specific TCRs recognized epitopes lying outside the regions that are mutated in the B.1.351 and B.1.1.7 variants.

The CDR3 regions of human TCRbeta chains were analyzed by immunosequencing. The original pipeline was this. Repertoire TCRs were matched against a reference library of SARS-CoV-2-specific TCRs generated with the MIRA antigen-specificity platform. Breadth was defined as the fraction of unique TCRs that were SARS-CoV-2-associated. Depth was defined as the fraction of total T cells that were SARS-CoV-2-associated. Using the MIRA data, each spike-specific TCR was assigned both to the spike region to which the TCR was reactive and to a CD4 or CD8 class. Log10-transformed breadth and depth values were compared by one-way ANOVA with Sidak's multiple comparisons tests. As stored in TCRdb, this immuneACCESS dataset retains in-frame rearrangements with V and J assigned. A fraction of the clones does not appear; measured against another copy, unresolved V genes explain less than half of the discrepancy, and the remainder lacks a known reason. V and J calls and clone size follow that table, whereas D and trimming were derived from the DNA. This sample holds 150,000 to 200,000 clones; approximately 90% were observed only once. Of the sample, 1% to 1.5% is held by the ten largest clones.

What the time point label conveys for this sample: about 28 days (+/-7) after the second vaccine dose. AZD1222 recipients with second doses at about 4 weeks or about 12 weeks were pooled, because spike-specific TCR depth and breadth did not differ between schedules. Samples from vaccinated people were obtained from the UK trials COV001 and COV002, which included a single-blind randomized controlled phase 2/3 trial of AZD1222 (ChAdOx1 nCoV-19) in healthy adults. For TCRbeta chain sequencing, PBMC samples from trial participants were taken at day 0 and at day 28 after the second dose. The CDR3 runs 19 residues from the cysteine to the phenylalanine. CDR3 DNA is the only sequence kept; it has 57 bases, read in frame from the first base. V has 0 bases trimmed and J has 6 bases trimmed; junction bases matching no gene number 16. CDR1 and CDR2 (SGDLS, YYNGEE) derive from the germline V gene. This clone was detected only once. Its antigen is currently not known. The record has no base qualities; no much larger clone is one base away.

The sequenced sample was peripheral blood, obtained 28 days after the second AZD1222 dose. This clonotype was obtained from an adult who received the AZD1222 COVID-19 vaccine. The chain couples TRBV9 to TRBJ2-7; TRBD2 lines up with 12 middle nucleotides. The CDR3 region reads CASSVAGASGRGGPSEQYF. The sequenced DNA: TGTGCCAGCAGCGTAGCAGGAGCTAGCGGGAGGGGGGGACCCTCCGAGCAGTACTTC.